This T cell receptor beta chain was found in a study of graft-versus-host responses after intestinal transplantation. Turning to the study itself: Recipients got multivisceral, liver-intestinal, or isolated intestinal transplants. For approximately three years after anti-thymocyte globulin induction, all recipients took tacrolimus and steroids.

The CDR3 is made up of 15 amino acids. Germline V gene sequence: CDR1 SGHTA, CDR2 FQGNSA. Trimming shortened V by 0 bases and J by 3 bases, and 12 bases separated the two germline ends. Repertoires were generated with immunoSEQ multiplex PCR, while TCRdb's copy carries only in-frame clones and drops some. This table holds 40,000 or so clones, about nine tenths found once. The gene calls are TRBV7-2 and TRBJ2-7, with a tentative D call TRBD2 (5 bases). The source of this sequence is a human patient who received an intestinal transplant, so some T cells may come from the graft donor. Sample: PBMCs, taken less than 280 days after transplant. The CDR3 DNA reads TGTGCCAGCAGCTTAGCGGTAACTAGTTTCTACGAGCAGTACTTC. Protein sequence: CASSLAVTSFYEQYF.